A selection of T cell receptor beta chains follows, all from one sample in a study of blood T cell repertoires in COVID-19. Generated by immunoSEQ multiplex PCR, the TCRdb table keeps only in-frame clones and is missing some. The sample consists of approximately 200,000 clones, over 75% of them appearing once. The material sequenced was PBMCs or T cells enriched from blood (not recorded which). The receptors were sampled from a young man in a cohort exposed to, infected with or recovered from COVID-19 (not recorded which). The CDR3 runs from the conserved cysteine through the conserved F or W. Each record gives: V gene, D gene, clone size, J gene, CDR3 protein, CDR3 DNA. D genes are given only for firm matches. Rows give clone size only sometimes, using once, few, many, or a class for an expanded clone.

>TRBV7-2|TRBD2|-|TRBJ2-1
CASSGFEGGPWDEQFF
TGTGCCAGCAGCGGTTTCGAGGGAGGGCCTTGGGATGAGCAGTTCTTC
>TRBV9|-|once|TRBJ2-7
CASSDSGAASYEQYF
TGTGCCAGCAGCGATAGCGGTGCCGCTTCCTACGAGCAGTACTTC
>TRBV28|TRBD2|-|TRBJ2-3
CASRPTSGRAQDTQYF
TGTGCCAGCAGACCGACTAGCGGGAGGGCTCAAGATACGCAGTATTTT
>TRBV25-1|-|once|TRBJ2-1
CASGGQGKDEQFF
TGTGCCAGCGGTGGGCAGGGTAAGGATGAGCAGTTCTTC
>TRBV9|-|once|TRBJ2-1
CASSVGVLAWNEQFF
TGTGCCAGCAGCGTAGGGGTGTTAGCTTGGAATGAGCAGTTCTTC
>TRBV4-1|-|-|TRBJ1-5
CASSQYQGFQPQHF
TGCGCCAGCAGCCAATACCAGGGGTTTCAGCCCCAGCATTTT
>TRBV5-6|-|-|TRBJ2-1
CASSLAAGSSYNEQFF
TGTGCCAGCAGCTTGGCGGCGGGAAGCTCCTACAATGAGCAGTTCTTC
>TRBV28|-|-|TRBJ2-7
CASSFAGPEQYF
TGTGCCAGCAGTTTTGCAGGGCCGGAGCAGTACTTC
>TRBV10-2|TRBD2|-|TRBJ2-7
CASSGLAGTSYEQYF
TGCGCCAGCAGCGGACTAGCGGGAACCTCCTACGAGCAGTACTTC
>TRBV4-3|-|-|TRBJ2-2
CASSQAARERVGELFF
TGCGCCAGCAGCCAAGCGGCTCGGGAGAGGGTCGGGGAGCTGTTTTTT
>TRBV27|-|-|TRBJ2-1
CASSLWGDEQFF
TGTGCCAGCAGTTTGTGGGGGGATGAGCAGTTCTTC
>TRBV24-1|-|once|TRBJ2-3
CATSDSSGSTQYF
TGTGCCACCAGTGATTCTTCGGGGAGTACGCAGTATTTT
>TRBV11-2|-|-|TRBJ2-7
CASSLVQTGVYYEQYF
TGTGCCAGCAGCTTAGTACAGACAGGAGTTTACTACGAGCAGTACTTC